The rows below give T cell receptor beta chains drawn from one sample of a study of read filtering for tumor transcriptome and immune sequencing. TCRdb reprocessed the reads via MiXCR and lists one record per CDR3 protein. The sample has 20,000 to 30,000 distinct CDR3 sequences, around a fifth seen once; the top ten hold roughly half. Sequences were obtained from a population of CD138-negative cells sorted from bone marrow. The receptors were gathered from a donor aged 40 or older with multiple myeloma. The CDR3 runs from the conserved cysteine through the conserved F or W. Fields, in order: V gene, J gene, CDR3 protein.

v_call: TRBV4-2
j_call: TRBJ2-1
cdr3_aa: CASEPGQGSHNEQFF

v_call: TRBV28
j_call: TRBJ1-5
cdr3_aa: CASKSFNQPQHF

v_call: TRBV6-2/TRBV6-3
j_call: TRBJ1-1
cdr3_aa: CASQYRPMNTEAFF

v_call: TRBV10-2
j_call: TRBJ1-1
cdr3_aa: CAISYGTPKDTEAFF

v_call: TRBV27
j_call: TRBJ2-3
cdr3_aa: CASSLLKAGTDTQYF

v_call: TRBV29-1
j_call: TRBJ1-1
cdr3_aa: CSVAPGFNTEAFF

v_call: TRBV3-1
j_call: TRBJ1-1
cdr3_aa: CASSPFSQLPYTEAFF

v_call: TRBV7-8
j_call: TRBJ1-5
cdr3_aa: CASRPATGWINQPQHF

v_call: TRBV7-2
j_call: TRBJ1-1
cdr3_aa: CASREGGNSFF

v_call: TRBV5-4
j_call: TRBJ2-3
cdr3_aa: CASSRLAGGVNTQYF

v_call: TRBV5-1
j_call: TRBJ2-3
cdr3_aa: CASSLPSGRSTDTQYF

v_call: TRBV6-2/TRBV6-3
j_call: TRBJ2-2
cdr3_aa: CASSPRLAGNRGELFF

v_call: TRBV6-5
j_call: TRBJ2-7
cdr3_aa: CASNTTGTSSYGQYF

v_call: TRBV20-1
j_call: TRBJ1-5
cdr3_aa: CSARDNPGALANQPQHF

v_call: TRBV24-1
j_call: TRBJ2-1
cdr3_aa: CATSERDRNYNGQFF

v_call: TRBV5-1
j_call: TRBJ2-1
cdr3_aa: CASSLPGTSGSLGQFF

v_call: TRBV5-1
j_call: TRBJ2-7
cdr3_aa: CASSWTRDSYEQCF

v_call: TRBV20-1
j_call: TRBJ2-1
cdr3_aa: CSGPRTGGNEQFF

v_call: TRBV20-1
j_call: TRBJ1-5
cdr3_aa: CSASIQGGGQPQHF

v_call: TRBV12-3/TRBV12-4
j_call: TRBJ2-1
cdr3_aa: CASRIGQGVYEQFF

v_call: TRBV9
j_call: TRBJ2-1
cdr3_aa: CASSFRDSSYNEQFF

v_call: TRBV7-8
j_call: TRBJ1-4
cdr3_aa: CASTPGIDGEKLFF

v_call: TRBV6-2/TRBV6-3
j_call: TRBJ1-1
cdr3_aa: CASSYSKGRGTTEAFF

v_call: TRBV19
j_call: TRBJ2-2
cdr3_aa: CASAWRGPVGELFF

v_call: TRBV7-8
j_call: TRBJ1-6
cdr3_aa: CASSLGGQSNSPLHF

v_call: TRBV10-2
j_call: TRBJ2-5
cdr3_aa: CASSEGGETQYF

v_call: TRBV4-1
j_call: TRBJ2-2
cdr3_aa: CASSQVGELFF

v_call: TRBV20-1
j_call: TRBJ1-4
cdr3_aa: CSAALGQGTEKLFF

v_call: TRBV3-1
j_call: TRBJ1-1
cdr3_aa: CASSYQSTEAFF

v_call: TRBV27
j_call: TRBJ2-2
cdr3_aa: CASSPGTANTGELFF

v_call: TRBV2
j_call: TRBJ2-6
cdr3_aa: CASSGGPGANVLTF

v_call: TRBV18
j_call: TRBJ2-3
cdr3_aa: CASSQGRSTDTQYF

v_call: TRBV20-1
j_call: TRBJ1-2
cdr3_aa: CSVRGQANYGYTF

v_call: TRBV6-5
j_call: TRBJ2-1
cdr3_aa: CASSSRLAGTRGEQFF

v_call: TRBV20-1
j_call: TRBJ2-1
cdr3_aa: CSARDRGRSGGIGNNEQFF

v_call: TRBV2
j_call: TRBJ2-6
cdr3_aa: CASSSGRSGANVLTF